This T cell receptor (beta chain) is drawn from a study of blood T cells in healthy people across ages. V was cut by 4 bases and J by 2 bases, with 21 bases left in between. Germline CDR1 and CDR2: SGDLS and YYNGEE. The CDR3 is made up of 17 amino acids. Using a J-beta primer mix together with a sample-barcoded 5' primer, a second PCR was run for roughly 7 to 11 cycles. TCRdb re-derived calls from the 5' RACE reads in MiXCR, one entry per CDR3 protein. This sample has roughly 1.7 million distinct CDR3 sequences, with roughly a third found just once. All donors came from Russia, were Caucasian and healthy, and spanned ages about 6 to 100. Each sample used at least 6.5 million PBMCs. Whole-study findings and limits: It was the long-lived donors that had more naive CD4+ cells and higher diversity than aged donors.

The table lists this clonotype with a count of one. Its antigen is undetermined. The receptor was isolated from a woman in her thirties in good health. The sample taken for sequencing was blood. V is TRBV9 and J is TRBJ1-2; tentative D call: TRBD1 (6 bases). The CDR3 loop is CASSQHEGGGGNYGYTF. CDR3 nucleotide sequence: TGTGCCAGCAGCCAACACGAGGGGGGAGGGGGAAACTATGGCTACACCTTC.